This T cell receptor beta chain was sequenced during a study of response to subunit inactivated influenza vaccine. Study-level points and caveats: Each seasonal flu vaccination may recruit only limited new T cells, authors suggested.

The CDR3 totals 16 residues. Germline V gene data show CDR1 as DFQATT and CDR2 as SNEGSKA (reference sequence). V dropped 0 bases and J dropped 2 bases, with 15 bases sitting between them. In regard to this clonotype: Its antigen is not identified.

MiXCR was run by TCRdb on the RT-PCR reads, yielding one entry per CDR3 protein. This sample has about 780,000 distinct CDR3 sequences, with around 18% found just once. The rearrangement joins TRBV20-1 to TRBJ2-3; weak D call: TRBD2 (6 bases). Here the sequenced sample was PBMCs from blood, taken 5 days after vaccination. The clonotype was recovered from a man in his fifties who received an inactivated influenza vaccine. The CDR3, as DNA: TGCAGTGCTAGAGATGCTAGCGCGAGATCCACAGATACGCAGTATTTT. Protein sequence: CSARDASARSTDTQYF.